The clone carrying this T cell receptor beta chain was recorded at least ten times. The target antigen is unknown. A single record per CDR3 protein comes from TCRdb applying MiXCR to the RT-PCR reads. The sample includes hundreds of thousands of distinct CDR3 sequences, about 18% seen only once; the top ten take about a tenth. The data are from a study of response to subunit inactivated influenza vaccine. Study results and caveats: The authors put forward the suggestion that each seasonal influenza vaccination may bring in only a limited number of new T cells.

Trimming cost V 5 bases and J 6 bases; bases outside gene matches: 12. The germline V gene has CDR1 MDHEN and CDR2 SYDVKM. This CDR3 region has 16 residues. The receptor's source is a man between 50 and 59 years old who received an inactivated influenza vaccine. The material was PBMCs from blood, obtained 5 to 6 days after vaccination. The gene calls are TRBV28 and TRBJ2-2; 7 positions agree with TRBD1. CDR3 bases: TGTGCCAGCAGTGTCCAGGGACAGCTGACACCCGGGGAGCTGTTTTTT. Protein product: CASSVQGQLTPGELFF.